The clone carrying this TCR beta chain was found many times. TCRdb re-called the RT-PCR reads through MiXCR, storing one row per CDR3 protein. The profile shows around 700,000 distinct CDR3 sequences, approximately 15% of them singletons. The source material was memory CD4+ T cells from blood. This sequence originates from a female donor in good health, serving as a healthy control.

CDR3 nucleotide sequence: TGTGCCAGCAGTATAGGGGACACAGATACGCAGTATTTT. It yields the protein CASSIGDTDTQYF. This chain joins TRBV5-5 and TRBJ2-3; D may be TRBD1 (5 bases). With 5 bases removed from V and 2 bases from J, the gap between germline ends came to 9 bases. The length of the CDR3 is 13 residues. Germline CDR1 SGHKS, CDR2 YYEKEE (reference sequence).